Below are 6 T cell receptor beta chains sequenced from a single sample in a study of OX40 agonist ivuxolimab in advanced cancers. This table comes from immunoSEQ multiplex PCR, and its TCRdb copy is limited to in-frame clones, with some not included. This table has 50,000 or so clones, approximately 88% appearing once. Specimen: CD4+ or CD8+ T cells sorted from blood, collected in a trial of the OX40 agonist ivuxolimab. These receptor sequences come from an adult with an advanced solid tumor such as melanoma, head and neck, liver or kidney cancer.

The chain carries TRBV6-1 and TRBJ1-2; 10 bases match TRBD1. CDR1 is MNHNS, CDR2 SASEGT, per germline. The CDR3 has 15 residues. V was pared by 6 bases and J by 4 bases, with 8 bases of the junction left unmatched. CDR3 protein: CASSWTGGKGYGYTF. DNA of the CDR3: TGTGCCAGCAGCTGGACAGGGGGTAAGGGCTATGGCTACACCTTC.

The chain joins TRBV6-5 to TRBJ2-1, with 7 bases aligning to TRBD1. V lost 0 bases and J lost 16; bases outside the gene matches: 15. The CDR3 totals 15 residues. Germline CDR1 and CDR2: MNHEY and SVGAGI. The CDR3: CASSYSRDAGPGGFF. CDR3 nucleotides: TGTGCCAGCAGTTACTCGAGGGACGCAGGCCCAGGGGGTTTCTTC.

This CDR3 is CASSLLAGYQETQYF. Here the CDR3 DNA reads TGTGCCAGCAGCTTGCTAGCGGGATATCAAGAGACCCAGTACTTC. The chain uses TRBV11-2 and TRBJ2-5; 9 bases match TRBD2. The junction had 4 bases not matched to a gene; V was cut back by 3 bases and J by 2 bases. Germline CDR1 reads SGHAT; CDR2 reads FQNNGV. The CDR3 is made up of 15 amino acids. Supplemented by reference TRBV11-2 and TRBJ2-5, the full variable domain reads EAGVAQSPRYKIIEKRQSVAFWCNPISGHATLYWYQQILGQGPKLLIQFQNNGVVDDSQLPKDRFSAERLKGVDSTLKIQPAKLEDSAVYLCASSLLAGYQETQYFGPGTRLLVL.

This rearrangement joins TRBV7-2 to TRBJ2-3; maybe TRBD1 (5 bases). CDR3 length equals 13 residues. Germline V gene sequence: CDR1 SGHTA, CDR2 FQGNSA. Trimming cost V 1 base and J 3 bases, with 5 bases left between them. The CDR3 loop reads CASSLEGTDTQYF. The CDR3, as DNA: TGTGCCAGCAGCTTAGAGGGGACAGATACGCAGTATTTT.

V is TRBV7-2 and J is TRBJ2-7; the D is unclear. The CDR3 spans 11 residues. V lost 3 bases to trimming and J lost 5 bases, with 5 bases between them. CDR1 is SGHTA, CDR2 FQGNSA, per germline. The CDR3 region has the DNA TGTGCCAGCAGCTTTACAAACGAGCAGTACTTC. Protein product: CASSFTNEQYF.

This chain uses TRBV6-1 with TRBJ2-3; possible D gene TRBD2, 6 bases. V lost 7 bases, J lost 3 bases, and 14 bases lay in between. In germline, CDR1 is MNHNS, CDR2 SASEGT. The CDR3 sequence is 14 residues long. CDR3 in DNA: TGTGCCAGCAAGGCTAGCGTCGGGACAGATACGCAGTATTTT. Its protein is CASKASVGTDTQYF.